This TCR beta chain was captured in a study of cytomegalovirus exposure and HLA in healthy donors. Study-level information: There were some 410 genotyped donors. Of these, about 81% fell in the genetic ancestry cluster associated with self-reported Caucasian donors.

Researchers ran the PCR with 60 Vbeta and 13 Jbeta primers. Clones were read by immunoSEQ multiplex PCR, and TCRdb kept only the in-frame ones, dropping some. This sample has 150,000 to 200,000 clones, with about 81% found just once. As regards this clone: Its antigen is not known.

CDR1 SNHLY and CDR2 FYNNEI come from the germline V gene. The CDR3 totals 15 residues. Germline trimming cut 6 bases from V and 6 bases from J; bases unmatched to any gene: 10. Notes on the study in general: Researchers catalogued roughly 150 TCR beta chains as cytomegalovirus-associated. Most subjects' HLA-A and HLA-B alleles were reportedly predicted from TCR beta sequences. Relative to equally common others, HLA-associated TCR beta chains showed greater clonal expansion in a later analysis.

The V and J genes are TRBV2 and TRBJ2-2; 7 bases match TRBD1. The sample consisted of PBMCs. This sequence was found in a woman under 30 in good health and CMV-seropositive. The CDR3 is CASRPDRTRAGELFF. The CDR3 nucleotides are TGTGCCAGCAGACCGGACAGGACCCGGGCCGGGGAGCTGTTTTTT.